Listed below are T cell receptor beta chains from one sample, sequenced in a study of T cells in Graves' hyperthyroidism and ophthalmopathy. TCRdb called the multiplex PCR reads again in MiXCR, with one record for every CDR3 protein. The sample yields about 360,000 distinct CDR3 sequences, roughly 25% seen once. Sequenced input: blood. The source of these receptors is a man aged 50-59 years with Graves' hyperthyroidism. The CDR3 runs from the conserved cysteine through the conserved F or W. Fields, in order: V gene, J gene, D gene, clone size, CDR3 protein, CDR3 DNA. The D gene is left open where the match is weak. Size is omitted from some rows. Given values are once, few, many or a class for expanded clones.

V: TRBV5-1; J: TRBJ2-3; D: NA; size: NA; CDR3: CASSPELQERTDTQYF; DNA: TGCGCCAGCAGCCCAGAACTACAGGAGCGCACAGATACGCAGTATTTT
V: TRBV7-2; J: TRBJ2-1; D: NA; size: NA; CDR3: CASSEVGEQFF; DNA: TGTGCCAGCAGCGAGGTCGGTGAGCAGTTCTTC
V: TRBV27; J: TRBJ2-3; D: NA; size: many; CDR3: CATQASVSTDTQYF; DNA: TGTGCCACCCAGGCCAGCGTTAGCACAGATACGCAGTATTTT
V: TRBV7-3; J: TRBJ1-1; D: TRBD1; size: NA; CDR3: CASSSGGAEAFF; DNA: TGTGCCAGCAGCTCAGGGGGAGCTGAAGCTTTCTTT
V: TRBV20-1; J: TRBJ2-5; D: NA; size: few; CDR3: CSARDHIQETQYF; DNA: TGCAGTGCTAGAGATCACATCCAAGAGACCCAGTACTTC
V: TRBV28; J: TRBJ2-3; D: TRBD2; size: NA; CDR3: CASSPRLAGETDTQYF; DNA: TGTGCCAGCAGTCCCCGACTAGCGGGAGAAACTGATACGCAGTATTTT
V: TRBV5-1; J: TRBJ2-5; D: TRBD2; size: few; CDR3: CASSTSGRGAETQYF; DNA: TGCGCCAGCAGTACTAGCGGGAGAGGGGCAGAGACCCAGTACTTC
V: TRBV5-1; J: TRBJ2-7; D: NA; size: NA; CDR3: CASSFRPTGEQYF; DNA: TGCGCCAGCAGCTTTAGACCTACGGGTGAGCAGTACTTC
V: TRBV2; J: TRBJ1-6; D: TRBD1; size: NA; CDR3: CASSGQGGSPLHF; DNA: TGTGCCAGCAGTGGCCAGGGGGGATCACCCCTCCACTTT
V: TRBV27; J: TRBJ2-1; D: NA; size: many; CDR3: CASSLSGRTAQANEQFF; DNA: TGTGCCAGCAGTTTATCTGGACGGACAGCCCAAGCCAATGAGCAGTTCTTC
V: TRBV7-2; J: TRBJ2-7; D: TRBD2; size: many; CDR3: CASSTQGTSGLDEQYF; DNA: TGTGCCAGCAGCACACAAGGGACTAGCGGGTTGGACGAGCAGTACTTC
V: TRBV29-1; J: TRBJ2-7; D: TRBD2; size: NA; CDR3: CSLIVLAGGEQYF; DNA: TGCAGCCTTATCGTACTAGCGGGAGGCGAGCAGTACTTC
V: TRBV20-1; J: TRBJ1-1; D: NA; size: NA; CDR3: CSARDRVGNTEAFF; DNA: TGCAGTGCTAGGGATAGGGTTGGGAACACTGAAGCTTTCTTT
V: TRBV29-1; J: TRBJ2-5; D: TRBD2; size: few; CDR3: CSVAGTIAQETQYF; DNA: TGCAGCGTGGCCGGGACTATCGCCCAAGAGACCCAGTACTTC
V: TRBV28; J: TRBJ2-7; D: TRBD2; size: many; CDR3: CASRETSGAYEQYF; DNA: TGTGCCAGCAGGGAGACTAGCGGAGCCTACGAGCAGTACTTC
V: TRBV7-7; J: TRBJ2-1; D: TRBD2; size: few; CDR3: CASSFSLAGAYEQFF; DNA: TGTGCCAGCAGCTTTAGTCTAGCGGGAGCATATGAGCAGTTCTTC
V: TRBV5-1; J: TRBJ1-3; D: TRBD1; size: NA; CDR3: CASSLNTGAGNTIYF; DNA: TGCGCCAGCAGTCTCAATACAGGGGCTGGAAACACCATATATTTT
V: TRBV27; J: TRBJ2-7; D: NA; size: NA; CDR3: CASSPFTLPYEQYF; DNA: TGTGCCAGCAGTCCATTTACACTCCCCTACGAGCAGTACTTC
V: TRBV10-3; J: TRBJ2-2; D: NA; size: NA; CDR3: CAISEVEYTGELFF; DNA: TGTGCCATCAGTGAAGTAGAGTACACCGGGGAGCTGTTTTTT
V: TRBV7-9; J: TRBJ2-1; D: NA; size: many; CDR3: CASSLPGPPAHEQFF; DNA: TGTGCCAGCAGCCTGCCGGGGCCCCCGGCACATGAGCAGTTCTTC
V: TRBV29-1; J: TRBJ2-7; D: TRBD1; size: NA; CDR3: CSVEDPDRSSYEQYF; DNA: TGCAGCGTTGAAGATCCGGACAGGAGCTCCTACGAGCAGTACTTC
V: TRBV24-1; J: TRBJ2-3; D: TRBD2; size: few; CDR3: CATSDRGGSDYDTQYF; DNA: TGTGCCACCAGTGATCGAGGCGGGAGCGATTATGATACGCAGTATTTT
V: TRBV4-1; J: TRBJ2-5; D: NA; size: NA; CDR3: CASSLQLQETQYF; DNA: TGCGCCAGCAGCCTACAGCTTCAAGAGACCCAGTACTTC
V: TRBV19; J: TRBJ1-6; D: NA; size: few; CDR3: CASSIEANSPLHF; DNA: TGTGCCAGTAGTATTGAGGCTAATTCACCCCTCCACTTT
V: TRBV7-2; J: TRBJ2-5; D: NA; size: NA; CDR3: CASSLALGQPGQETRYF; DNA: TGTGCCAGCAGCTTGGCCTTGGGGCAACCAGGTCAAGAGACCCGGTACTTC